This is a list of T cell receptor beta chains from one sample in a study of T cell repertoires in cytomegalovirus infection. TCRdb re-analysed the reads in MiXCR, keeping a single row per CDR3 protein. The table has roughly 350,000 distinct CDR3 sequences, about 34% seen once. Their recognized antigens are unknown. Sequenced material: cultured PBMCs, taken from culture after CMV antigen stimulation. The receptors shown here come from a human donor in good health (CMV status not recorded). Some clones in this sample may be carry-over from other donors' samples. CDR3s include the opening cysteine and the closing phenylalanine or tryptophan. A D gene is named only where the DNA matches it firmly. Size is omitted from some rows. Given values are once, few, many or a class for expanded clones.

V gene	J gene	D gene	clone size	CDR3 length	CDR3 protein	CDR3 DNA
TRBV11-2	TRBJ1-1	.	few	15	CASSPGLLLPGEAFF	TGTGCCAGCAGCCCAGGACTGCTGCTACCGGGGGAAGCTTTCTTT
TRBV6-1	TRBJ2-1	TRBD1	.	13	CASNAGQGFEQFF	TGTGCCAGCAATGCGGGACAGGGTTTTGAGCAGTTCTTC
TRBV20-1	TRBJ2-1	TRBD2	few	15	CSAGTSGSSYNEQFF	TGCAGTGCTGGGACTAGCGGAAGCTCCTACAATGAGCAGTTCTTC
TRBV29-1	TRBJ1-2	.	once	13	CSVEDLDRIGYTF	TGCAGCGTTGAAGATCTGGACCGGATTGGCTACACCTTC
TRBV9	TRBJ2-1	TRBD1	few	15	CASSLMTGLGNEQFF	TGTGCCAGCAGCTTAATGACAGGGTTGGGCAATGAGCAGTTCTTC
TRBV6-6	TRBJ2-3	.	.	13	CASSAGGSDTQYF	TGTGCCAGCAGTGCTGGAGGTAGCGATACGCAGTATTTT
TRBV27	TRBJ2-7	.	.	14	CASRGATGAYEQYF	TGTGCCAGCCGCGGGGCTACCGGGGCCTACGAGCAGTACTTC
TRBV18	TRBJ1-2	.	few	13	CASSPDLLYGYTF	TGTGCCAGCTCACCGGACCTACTCTATGGCTACACCTTC
TRBV12-3/TRBV12-4	TRBJ1-5	TRBD1	.	13	CASTGQGGQPQHF	TGTGCCAGCACCGGACAGGGTGGACAGCCCCAGCATTTT
TRBV7-2	TRBJ2-5	.	many	12	CASSLVQETQYF	TGTGCCAGCAGCTTAGTTCAAGAGACCCAGTACTTC
TRBV6-2/TRBV6-3	TRBJ2-7	.	.	19	CASSYPSYGLAVHVDEQYF	TGTGCCAGCAGTTACCCATCTTACGGCTTAGCGGTACATGTCGACGAGCAGTACTTC
TRBV11-1	TRBJ2-7	.	.	15	CASSSPGLDSYEQYF	TGTGCCAGCAGCTCGCCCGGGCTCGATTCCTACGAGCAGTACTTC
TRBV20-1	TRBJ2-3	.	few	15	CSARDPWTSGDTQYF	TGCAGTGCTAGAGATCCCTGGACGTCCGGGGATACGCAGTATTTT